The 31 T cell receptor beta chains in this list originate from one sample, sequenced in a study of Ad26.COV2.S vaccination and SARS-CoV-2 variants. As to treatment: some 20 received Ad26.COV2.S at low or high dose, single or two shots; roughly 5 received placebo; per-sample allocation not given. The study sampled participants on day 63 after the first vaccine or placebo injection. The protocol was immunoSEQ multiplex PCR, while the TCRdb copy is restricted to in-frame clones and leaves out a portion. This sample carries hundreds of thousands of clones, about nine tenths of them seen once, and the ten largest clones take about 12%. Material: peripheral blood, obtained in a trial of Ad26.COV2.S vaccine versus placebo. The origin of the receptors is a person between 18 and 60 years old who received the Ad26.COV2.S COVID-19 vaccine or a placebo.

The chain has TRBV30 and TRBJ1-4; D uncertain. Germline V gene data show CDR1 as GTSNPN and CDR2 as SVGIG (reference sequence). This CDR3 has 14 amino acids. Trimming removed 5 bases at V and 3 bases at J, with 13 bases between. The CDR3 sequence: CAWANGWANEKLFF. The CDR3 coding sequence is TGTGCCTGGGCCAACGGTTGGGCTAATGAAAAACTGTTTTTT.

The genes are TRBV6-2 or TRBV6-3 and TRBJ1-2; 8 bases are a match to TRBD1. Germline loops: CDR1 MNHEY, CDR2 SVGEGT. The CDR3 extends over 16 amino acids. The ends lost 2 bases at V and 4 bases at J; junction bases unmatched: 9. The chain's CDR3 is CASSYSRTGRTYGYTF. The CDR3 bases are TGTGCCAGCAGTTACAGTCGGACAGGGAGGACCTATGGCTACACCTTC.

This clone was recorded only once. The J gene is TRBJ1-1, the V gene TRBV11-2; D uncertain. CDR3 length: 13 residues. Per germline, CDR1 SGHAT and CDR2 FQNNGV. V gave up 1 base and J gave up 10 bases, with 13 bases separating them. CDR3 nucleotides: TGTGCCAGCAGCTTAGCGAGTTTCTCGGGAGCTTTCTTT. Encoded protein: CASSLASFSGAFF.

This sequence joins TRBV3-1 (or the pseudogene TRBV3-2) and TRBJ2-5; no definite D call. CDR1 is LGHDT and CDR2 is YNNKEL in the germline V gene (reference sequence). CDR3 length: 14 amino acids. Trimming shortened V by 1 base and J by 2 bases, and 8 bases separated the two germline ends. Here the CDR3 reads CASSQANQQETQYF. The CDR3 bases are TGTGCCAGCAGCCAAGCCAACCAACAAGAGACCCAGTACTTC.

Regarding this clone: This CDR3 is also generated by other DNA sequences in the sample. V gene TRBV7-2 combines with J gene TRBJ2-5; 8 bases map to TRBD1. Unmatched junction bases numbered 10, after V lost 5 bases and J lost 5 bases. The length of the CDR3 is 15 residues. Per germline, CDR1 SGHTA and CDR2 FQGNSA. Here the CDR3 reads CASSLGQGGGETQYF. Written as DNA, the CDR3 is TGTGCCAGCAGCCTTGGACAGGGAGGAGGCGAGACCCAGTACTTC. The whole variable domain, remainder taken from reference TRBV7-2 and TRBJ2-5, is GAGVSQSPSNKVTEKGKDVELRCDPISGHTALYWYRQSLGQGLEFLIYFQGNSAPDKSGLPSDRFSAERTGGSVSTLTIQRTQQEDSAVYLCASSLGQGGGETQYFGPGTRLLVL.

The J gene is TRBJ2-3, the V gene TRBV27; D call uncertain. With 6 bases removed from V and 0 bases from J, the gap between germline ends came to 16 bases. Per germline, CDR1 MNHEY and CDR2 SMNVEV (reference sequence). This CDR3 is 16 amino acids long. DNA for the CDR3: TGTGCCAGCAGCCACTCCAGCTCGGACAGCACAGATACGCAGTATTTT. This encodes CASSHSSSDSTDTQYF.

The chain carries TRBV4-1 and TRBJ2-3, with 14 bases fitting TRBD2. After removal of 1 base from V and 3 bases from J, the junction contained 0 bases not matched to a gene. The CDR3 is made up of 16 amino acids. Germline loops: CDR1 MGHRA, CDR2 YSYEKL. The CDR3 spells CASSQGLAGGTDTQYF. The CDR3 DNA is TGCGCCAGCAGCCAAGGACTAGCGGGAGGGACAGATACGCAGTATTTT.

As regards this clone: Other DNA sequences of this sample code for an identical CDR3. The rearrangement uses TRBV20-1 and TRBJ2-7; D is possibly TRBD1 (5 bases). The CDR3 spans 11 residues. Trimming left V 6 bases short and J 5 bases short, with 11 bases between. The germline V gene has CDR1 DFQATT and CDR2 SNEGSKA (reference sequence). CDR3 loop: CSAGRVHEQYF. DNA of the CDR3: TGCAGTGCGGGCAGGGTCCACGAGCAGTACTTC.

This sequence joins TRBV6-5 and TRBJ1-2; D gene unclear. CDR3 length: 13 residues. V lost 2 bases and J lost 6, with 10 bases in between. Germline-derived CDR1 and CDR2 are MNHEY and SVGAGI. CDR3 loop: CASSYGGFDGYTF. For the CDR3, the DNA is TGTGCCAGCAGTTACGGAGGATTTGATGGCTACACCTTC.

To note about this clone: One junction end disagrees with the germline gene, perhaps due to a read error. The V and J genes are TRBV7-7 and TRBJ2-7, with TRBD1 identical over 7 bases. CDR1 and CDR2 (germline): SSHAT, FNYEAQ (reference sequence). The CDR3 runs to 14 residues. The CDR3 spells CASSQGQDFHEQYF. As DNA, the CDR3 is TGTGCTAGCAGCCAAGGACAGGATTTCCACGAGCAGTACTTC.

This chain joins TRBV28 and TRBJ2-1; 12 bases agree with TRBD2. This CDR3 region has 16 residues. J gave up 8 bases and V 5 bases, and 10 bases lay outside the gene matches. CDR1 is MDHEN and CDR2 is SYDVKM in the germline V gene. The CDR3 is CASSPPTSGSRHEQFF. Here the CDR3 DNA reads TGTGCCAGCAGTCCTCCGACTAGCGGGAGCAGGCATGAGCAGTTCTTC.

This chain links TRBV5-1 with TRBJ2-7; D remains ambiguous. Germline CDR1 is SGHRS and CDR2 is YFSETQ. Between the trimmed V and J ends, which lost 3 bases and 2 bases, there was a span of 12 bases. The CDR3 sequence is 14 residues long. The chain's CDR3 is CASSSQDPAYEQYF. The CDR3 bases are TGCGCCAGCAGCTCCCAAGACCCAGCCTACGAGCAGTACTTC.

This clone was observed a single time. The chain has TRBV7-8 and TRBJ2-7; D not resolved. CDR1 and CDR2 from the germline V gene are SGHVS and FQNEAQ. CDR3 length: 15 amino acids. V lost 0 bases, J lost 6 bases, and 15 bases lay in between. The CDR3: CASSLASSWTGEQYF. The CDR3 DNA follows: TGTGCCAGCAGCTTAGCCTCCTCCTGGACCGGCGAGCAGTACTTC.

This clone was counted between two and nine times. Additional DNA sequences in this sample encode the identical CDR3. The genes are TRBV6-2 or TRBV6-3 and TRBJ1-1, with 7 bases that match TRBD1. This CDR3 region has 14 residues. Trimming cost V 3 bases and J 0 bases; bases outside gene matches: 1. Germline loops: CDR1 MNHEY, CDR2 SVGEGT. This chain's CDR3 is CASSYGQVNTEAFF. For the CDR3, the DNA is TGTGCCAGCAGTTATGGACAGGTGAACACTGAAGCTTTCTTT.

V gene TRBV7-2 combines with J gene TRBJ2-5; 7 nucleotides agree with TRBD2. V gave up 4 bases and J gave up 5 bases; unmatched junction bases: 10. Germline loops: CDR1 SGHTA, CDR2 FQGNSA. This CDR3 has 15 residues. CDR3 bases: TGTGCCAGCAGCTCCGCTTGGGGAGGGATGGAGACCCAGTACTTC. Its protein is CASSSAWGGMETQYF.

This clone was observed a few times. The chain uses TRBV19 and TRBJ2-1, with 9 nucleotides matching TRBD2. This CDR3 region has 19 residues. The V gene end was trimmed by 5 bases and the J gene end by 1 base; junction bases not matched to a gene: 15. Germline V gives CDR1 LNHDA, CDR2 SQIVND (reference sequence). CDR3 nucleotide sequence: TGTGCCAGTAGTGTGTTAATTAGCGGGAGCTCAAGATCCTACAATGAGCAGTTCTTC. Translation gives CASSVLISGSSRSYNEQFF.

This clone came up once. This chain links TRBV10-3 with TRBJ1-1, with 7 bases that match TRBD1. There are 15 residues in the CDR3. Germline loops: CDR1 ENHRY, CDR2 SYGVKD. V lost 6 bases to trimming and J lost 4 bases; unmatched junction nucleotides: 11. This CDR3 is CAIRGTGESGTEAFF. The CDR3 DNA sequence: TGTGCCATCAGGGGTACAGGGGAAAGTGGCACTGAAGCTTTCTTT.

The CDR3 protein is CASSVVAGAGGGYTF. The CDR3 DNA sequence: TGTGCCAGCAGCGTAGTTGCGGGGGCCGGCGGGGGCTACACCTTC. This chain links TRBV9 with TRBJ1-2, with D tentatively TRBD1 (6 bases). The CDR3 totals 15 residues. The germline CDR1 and CDR2 sequences are SGDLS and YYNGEE. V lost 0 bases and J 8 bases, leaving 17 bases between the germline ends.

This sequence joins TRBV7-2 and TRBJ2-1; D possibly corresponds to TRBD2 (5 bases). CDR1 is SGHTA, CDR2 FQGNSA, per germline. This CDR3 has 17 residues. The V and J ends lost 2 bases and 5 bases respectively, with 19 bases between them. The CDR3 DNA reads TGTGCCAGCAGCTTAAATGGGCTAGCCGAAATCCACAATGAGCAGTTCTTC. Its translation is CASSLNGLAEIHNEQFF.

The V call is TRBV19, the J call TRBJ2-1, with 9 bases matching TRBD1. After removal of 5 bases from V and 3 bases from J, the junction contained 5 bases not matched to a gene. The length of the CDR3 is 15 residues. The germline V gene encodes CDR1 LNHDA and CDR2 SQIVND (reference sequence). The CDR3 loop reads CASSLGQGVYNEQFF. CDR3 nucleotides: TGTGCCAGTAGTTTGGGACAGGGCGTCTACAATGAGCAGTTCTTC.

Written as DNA, the CDR3 is TGTGCCAGCAGCTTGGGACAGCTCACAGATACGCAGTATTTT. Its protein product is CASSLGQLTDTQYF. V gene TRBV7-2 combines with J gene TRBJ2-3; 7 nucleotides match TRBD1. This CDR3 has 14 amino acids. Germline V gene data show CDR1 as SGHTA and CDR2 as FQGNSA. After removal of 3 bases from V and 2 bases from J, the junction contained 2 bases not matched to a gene. Complete variable domain (other parts from reference TRBV7-2 and TRBJ2-3): GAGVSQSPSNKVTEKGKDVELRCDPISGHTALYWYRQSLGQGLEFLIYFQGNSAPDKSGLPSDRFSAERTGGSVSTLTIQRTQQEDSAVYLCASSLGQLTDTQYFGPGTRLTVL.

The chain recombines TRBV5-1 with TRBJ1-4; TRBD1 matches 7 bases. The junction had 11 bases not matched to a gene; V was cut back by 4 bases and J by 11 bases. The germline V gene has CDR1 SGHRS and CDR2 YFSETQ. There are 14 residues in the CDR3. CDR3 amino acids: CASSPGQELGKLFF. CDR3 in DNA: TGCGCCAGCAGCCCCGGACAGGAACTAGGGAAACTGTTTTTT.

This chain connects TRBV7-9 to TRBJ2-3; no reliable D call. The CDR3 has 15 amino acids. V lost 2 bases, J lost 2 bases, and 11 bases lay in between. Germline values: CDR1 SEHNR, CDR2 FQNEAQ (reference sequence). The CDR3: CASSLRAPSTDTQYF. The CDR3 DNA follows: TGTGCCAGCAGCTTAAGGGCCCCCTCCACAGATACGCAGTATTTT. The whole variable domain, filled in from reference TRBV7-9 and TRBJ2-3, reads DTGVSQNPRHKITKRGQNVTFRCDPISEHNRLYWYRQTLGQGPEFLTYFQNEAQLEKSRLLSDRFSAERPKGSFSTLEIQRTEQGDSAMYLCASSLRAPSTDTQYFGPGTRLTVL.

The gene calls are TRBV11-2 and TRBJ2-3; D ambiguous. Germline lookup yields CDR1 SGHAT and CDR2 FQNNGV. V was pared by 1 base and J by 6 bases, with 14 bases between. The CDR3 consists of 15 residues. Here the CDR3 DNA reads TGTGCCAGCAGCTTAGCCCTAACGCTGGGGGATACGCAGTATTTT. Residues: CASSLALTLGDTQYF.

The rearrangement uses TRBV9 and TRBJ2-7; unclear D gene. The CDR3 covers 11 residues. Germline CDR1 SGDLS, CDR2 YYNGEE. Trimming removed 5 bases from V and 5 bases from J, with 8 bases in between. This chain's CDR3 is CASREHNEQYF. The CDR3, as DNA: TGTGCCAGCAGGGAACATAACGAGCAGTACTTC.

This sequence joins TRBV7-9 and TRBJ2-5, with 12 bases fitting TRBD2. V lost 5 bases, J lost 5 bases, and 9 bases stayed unmatched. Germline-derived CDR1 and CDR2 are SEHNR and FQNEAQ (reference sequence). The CDR3 contains 16 residues. CDR3 nucleotide sequence: TGTGCCAGCAGCACCTGGACTAGCGGGAAGGGGGAGACCCAGTACTTC. Translated, it gives CASSTWTSGKGETQYF.

The chain has TRBV5-1 and TRBJ2-1; 8 positions match TRBD1. With V trimmed by 0 bases and J by 6 bases, 5 bases remained unmatched. CDR1 and CDR2 (germline): SGHRS, YFSETQ. This CDR3 is 15 amino acids long. CDR3 DNA: TGCGCCAGCAGCTTGGCGACAGGGGTGATCAATGAGCAGTTCTTC. Protein sequence: CASSLATGVINEQFF.

The sample holds a few counts of this clone. V and J are TRBV18 and TRBJ2-6; a possible D gene is TRBD1 (5 bases). The length of the CDR3 is 18 residues. V lost 2 bases and J lost 0, with 14 bases in between. The germline V gene has CDR1 KGHSH and CDR2 LQKENI. The CDR3 region is CASSPGAPGSSGANVLTF. The CDR3 DNA reads TGTGCCAGCTCACCAGGGGCCCCCGGCAGCTCTGGGGCCAACGTCCTGACTTTC.

Details on this clone: Other DNA variants within this sample encode the same CDR3. V usage is TRBV6-2 or TRBV6-3 and J usage is TRBJ2-5; D uncertain. CDR1 is MNHEY and CDR2 is SVGEGT in the germline V gene. V was shortened by 6 bases and J by 2 bases, with 4 bases between the two germline ends. This CDR3 contains 11 residues. CDR3 sequence reads: CASSRQETQYF. The CDR3, as DNA: TGTGCCAGCAGCCGTCAAGAGACCCAGTACTTC.

The sample holds one count of this clone. The chain has TRBV27 and TRBJ1-4; a possible D gene is TRBD1 (6 bases). Germline lookup yields CDR1 MNHEY and CDR2 SMNVEV (reference sequence). Trimming took 5 bases from V and 3 from J, leaving 10 bases between them. The CDR3 covers 14 residues. The CDR3 bases are TGTGCCAGCAGTAGGACAGTCTCTAATGAAAAACTGTTTTTT. This gives the protein CASSRTVSNEKLFF.

DNA of the CDR3: TGTGCCAGCAGCTTCACAGGGGGTTGGAGCACAGATACGCAGTATTTT. Its translation: CASSFTGGWSTDTQYF. The chain has TRBV11-2 and TRBJ2-3; 8 nucleotides agree with TRBD1. Unmatched junction bases numbered 5, after V lost 3 bases and J lost 0 bases. The length of the CDR3 is 16 residues. The germline V gene encodes CDR1 SGHAT and CDR2 FQNNGV.